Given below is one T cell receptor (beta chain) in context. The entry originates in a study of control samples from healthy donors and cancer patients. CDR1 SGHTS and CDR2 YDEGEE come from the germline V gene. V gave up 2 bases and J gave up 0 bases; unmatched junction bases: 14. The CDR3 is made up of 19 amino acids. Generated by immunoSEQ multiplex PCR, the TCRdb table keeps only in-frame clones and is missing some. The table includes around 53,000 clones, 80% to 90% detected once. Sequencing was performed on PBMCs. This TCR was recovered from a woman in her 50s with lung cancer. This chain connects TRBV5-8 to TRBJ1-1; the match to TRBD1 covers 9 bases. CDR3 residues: CASSFSSGTGRVVNTEAFF. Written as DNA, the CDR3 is TGTGCCAGCAGCTTTTCATCCGGGACAGGGAGGGTTGTGAACACTGAAGCTTTCTTT.